These 29 T cell receptor beta chains were sequenced from one sample in a study of blood T cells in healthy people across ages (dated by TCRdb to the mid-2010s). Library preparation used 5' RACE. The sequencing machine was an Illumina HiSeq 2500. A second PCR of roughly 6 to 12 cycles was performed with a sample-barcoded 5' primer and a J-beta primer mix. TCRdb applied fastp at Q25 and MiXCR to the public reads, then kept only in-frame beta chains. Records with the same CDR3 protein are collapsed into one entry carrying the most frequent genes and DNA. For this sample there are more than 1 million distinct CDR3 sequences; roughly 45% appear just once. The leading ten clones occupy 18% of the sample. Sequencing used blood. The source is a woman aged 60-75 years in good health.

CDR3: CASTRAYYEQYF. As DNA, the CDR3 is TGTGCCAGCACCAGAGCGTACTACGAGCAGTACTTC. The rearrangement uses TRBV5-6 and TRBJ2-7; the D is unclear. Trimming cost V 6 bases and J 3 bases, with 10 bases left between them. The CDR3 has 12 amino acids. Germline assignment: CDR1 SGHDT and CDR2 YYEEEE.

This sequence joins TRBV20-1 and TRBJ2-1, with 8 positions matching TRBD2. CDR1 is DFQATT and CDR2 is SNEGSKA in the germline V gene (reference sequence). With 3 bases clipped from V and 3 bases from J, the junction kept 1 base outside the gene matches. The CDR3 runs to 13 residues. The CDR3 DNA reads TGCAGTGCTAGGACTAGCGACTACAATGAGCAGTTCTTC. Translating it yields CSARTSDYNEQFF.

The table lists this clonotype with a few counts. The genes are TRBV6-5 and TRBJ1-4; D perhaps matches TRBD1 (5 bases). The CDR3 is 13 amino acids. Trimming shortened V by 8 bases and J by 0 bases, and 7 bases separated the two germline ends. The V gene's germline CDR1 is MNHEY and CDR2 SVGAGI. The CDR3 coding sequence is TGTGCCAGCGGGGCAGCAACTAATGAAAAACTGTTTTTT. Residues: CASGAATNEKLFF.

This chain uses TRBV6-2 or TRBV6-3 with TRBJ2-7; tentatively, D is TRBD1 (6 bases). With 8 bases removed from V and 0 bases from J, the gap between germline ends came to 11 bases. There are 13 residues in the CDR3. Germline assignment: CDR1 MNHEY and CDR2 SVGEGT. In nucleotides, the CDR3 is TGTGCCAGCGGAAGGACAGACTCCTACGAGCAGTACTTC. It codes for CASGRTDSYEQYF.

The chain combines TRBV6-5 with TRBJ2-1; D gene unclear. Germline CDR1 MNHEY, CDR2 SVGAGI. Deletions cut 5 bases from V and 3 bases from J, with 11 bases between. This CDR3 spans 14 amino acids. CDR3 nucleotides: TGTGCCAGCAGTCACAGACCCGACTACAATGAGCAGTTCTTC. Amino acids: CASSHRPDYNEQFF.

This clonotype was observed a few times. This chain connects TRBV25-1 to TRBJ2-1, with D uncertain. Trimming removed 3 bases at V and 8 bases at J, with 8 bases between. CDR3 length equals 12 residues. In germline, CDR1 is MGHDK, CDR2 SYGVNS. The chain's CDR3 is CASSEIAYEQFF. DNA of the CDR3: TGTGCCAGCAGTGAGATCGCTTATGAGCAGTTCTTC.

The V and J genes are TRBV15 and TRBJ2-3; D might be TRBD1 (6 bases). The CDR3 is 15 amino acids. Per the germline V gene, CDR1 is LNHNV and CDR2 is YYDKDF (reference sequence). Trimming pared 1 base from V and 3 bases from J, leaving 11 bases between. CDR3 bases: TGTGCCACCAGCAGAGGAACCGGGACAACAGATACGCAGTATTTT. The encoded protein is CATSRGTGTTDTQYF.

The rearrangement uses TRBV29-1 and TRBJ2-7; tentatively, D is TRBD2 (6 bases). Germline V gene sequence: CDR1 SQVTM, CDR2 ANQGSEA. V lost 7 bases and J lost 10, with 20 bases in between. The CDR3 is made up of 12 amino acids. CDR3 in amino acids: CSASGMGTGQYF. The CDR3 DNA sequence: TGCAGCGCCTCCGGGATGGGGACTGGCCAGTACTTC.

This clonotype was seen only a few times. The genes are TRBV5-4 and TRBJ1-2; no reliable D call. Deletions cut 5 bases from V and 2 bases from J, with 16 bases between. The V gene's germline CDR1 is SGHNT and CDR2 YYREEE (reference sequence). The CDR3 runs to 15 residues. The CDR3, as DNA: TGTGCCAGCAGTCTGGCCGGGATGACGAACTATGGCTACACCTTC. Its protein product is CASSLAGMTNYGYTF.

This clonotype was seen a few times. The chain recombines TRBV20-1 with TRBJ2-2; weak D call: TRBD1 (6 bases). Per germline, CDR1 DFQATT and CDR2 SNEGSKA (reference sequence). V was pared by 6 bases and J by 5 bases, with 16 bases between. The CDR3 is 14 amino acids. As DNA, the CDR3 is TGCAGTGCACCTCACAGGGAAGAAACCGGGGAGCTGTTTTTT. Amino acids: CSAPHREETGELFF.

The chain joins TRBV7-8 to TRBJ1-1, with 7 nucleotides matching TRBD1. This CDR3 contains 16 residues. Germline CDR1 is SGHVS and CDR2 is FQNEAQ. V lost 2 bases, J lost 8 bases, and 14 bases stayed unmatched. CDR3 sequence reads: CASSLRTAGGPAEAFF. CDR3 in DNA: TGTGCCAGCAGCTTACGCACCGCAGGGGGGCCTGCAGAAGCTTTCTTT.

J is TRBJ2-1 and V is TRBV2; D gene uncertain. V was cut by 4 bases and J by 0 bases, with 16 bases left in between. The CDR3 length is 17 residues. Germline assignment: CDR1 SNHLY and CDR2 FYNNEI. The CDR3 sequence: CASSVVSSQSSYNEQFF. CDR3 sequence (DNA): TGTGCCAGCAGTGTGGTTTCTAGTCAAAGCTCCTACAATGAGCAGTTCTTC. Full variable domain (rest looked up from reference TRBV2 and TRBJ2-1): EPEVTQTPSHQVTQMGQEVILRCVPISNHLYFYWYRQILGQKVEFLVSFYNNEISEKSEIFDDQFSVERPDGSNFTLKIRSTKLEDSAMYFCASSVVSSQSSYNEQFFGPGTRLTVL.

The CDR3, as DNA: TGCAGTGCTAGCAGCCTCAGCCACGATGAAAAACTGTTTTTT. It is translated as CSASSLSHDEKLFF. The chain joins TRBV20-1 to TRBJ1-4; D gene uncertain. The CDR3 runs 14 residues. Germline values: CDR1 DFQATT, CDR2 SNEGSKA (reference sequence). The germline V and J ends were trimmed by 3 bases and 6 bases, with 14 bases remaining between them.

Turning to this clonotype: This may be a read error: a much more frequent sequence differs by one nucleotide. V is TRBV5-1 and J is TRBJ2-6; possible D gene TRBD1, 5 bases. The germline V gene encodes CDR1 SGHRS and CDR2 YFSETQ. The CDR3 runs 17 residues. In DNA, the CDR3 is TGCGCCAGCAGCGTCGGTGGACAAATCTCTGGGGCCAACGTCCCGACTTTC. It specifies CASSVGGQISGANVPTF.

This clonotype has just a few counts. The chain joins TRBV20-1 to TRBJ1-4; 9 nucleotides align to TRBD1. V gave up 6 bases and J gave up 8 bases; unmatched junction bases: 10. Germline V lookup: CDR1 DFQATT, CDR2 SNEGSKA (reference sequence). The CDR3 is 14 amino acids. CDR3 sequence: CSAPTDRGYEKLFF. CDR3 coding DNA: TGCAGTGCCCCAACGGACAGGGGTTACGAAAAACTGTTTTTT.

The chain is built from TRBV6-1 and TRBJ1-4, with TRBD1 matching 7 bases. The J segment lost 0 bases and the V segment lost 5 bases, leaving 6 bases of the junction unmatched. This CDR3 contains 16 residues. CDR1 is MNHNS and CDR2 is SASEGT in the germline V gene. CDR3 sequence (DNA): TGTGCCAGCAGTTCCCACGGGACAGCAACTAATGAAAAACTGTTTTTT. Amino acid sequence: CASSSHGTATNEKLFF.

This chain links TRBV12-3 or TRBV12-4 with TRBJ2-7; possibly TRBD2 for D (5 bases). The CDR3 extends over 12 amino acids. Trimming removed 3 bases from V and 6 bases from J, with 9 bases in between. The CDR3 bases are TGTGCCAGCAGTTTGAGGGCCCGCGAGCAGTACTTC. It translates to CASSLRAREQYF.

This chain connects TRBV12-3 or TRBV12-4 to TRBJ2-5, with D hard to call. The V end was cut by 5 bases, the J end by 2 bases, with 12 bases between. The CDR3 has 14 residues. The CDR3: CASSETLGQETQYF. CDR3 bases: TGTGCCAGCAGTGAGACTCTGGGGCAAGAGACCCAGTACTTC.

J is TRBJ2-3 and V is TRBV20-1; 9 bases agree with TRBD2. The V gene end was trimmed by 6 bases and the J gene end by 8 bases; junction bases not matched to a gene: 12. This CDR3 region has 14 residues. Per germline, CDR1 DFQATT and CDR2 SNEGSKA (reference sequence). In DNA, the CDR3 is TGCAGTGCATTTAAAGGCGGGAGGGCCGCTACGCAGTATTTT. Its protein product is CSAFKGGRAATQYF.

V usage is TRBV7-2 and J usage is TRBJ2-5; D remains ambiguous. The germline gives CDR1 SGHTA, CDR2 FQGNSA. The ends were cut back, 3 bases at V and 2 bases at J, with 13 bases in the middle. This CDR3 is 15 amino acids long. Written as DNA, the CDR3 is TGTGCCAGCAGCTTCTTCGGCCTAGGGCAAGAGACCCAGTACTTC. It encodes CASSFFGLGQETQYF.

The chain recombines TRBV2 with TRBJ2-1; D may be TRBD2 (6 bases). The germline CDR1 and CDR2 sequences are SNHLY and FYNNEI. The CDR3 contains 13 residues. V was trimmed by 8 bases and J by 12 bases, leaving 20 bases between them. CDR3 loop: CASQETRGLGQFF. Here the CDR3 DNA reads TGTGCCAGCCAGGAGACTAGAGGGTTGGGGCAGTTCTTC.

In its sample, this clonotype was seen many times. The chain uses TRBV7-8 and TRBJ1-5; tentative D call: TRBD1 (5 bases). V was pared by 2 bases and J by 2 bases, with 7 bases between. CDR1 is SGHVS, CDR2 FQNEAQ, per germline. The CDR3 is 14 amino acids. CDR3 bases: TGTGCCAGCAGCTTACAGGGCGGCAATCAGCCCCAGCATTTT. Amino acids: CASSLQGGNQPQHF.

This clonotype was seen a handful of times. The chain is built from TRBV24-1 and TRBJ2-5, with D unclear. The V end lost 3 bases, the J end lost 0 bases, and 4 bases lay between the germline ends. This CDR3 contains 13 residues. CDR1 and CDR2 (germline): KGHDR, SFDVKD. This CDR3 reads CATSDENQETQYF. CDR3 bases: TGTGCCACCAGTGATGAGAACCAAGAGACCCAGTACTTC.

This clonotype was detected only a few times. V gene TRBV2 combines with J gene TRBJ2-7; D ambiguous. V lost 3 bases to trimming and J lost 3 bases, with 12 bases between them. The CDR3 contains 14 residues. From germline, CDR1 is SNHLY and CDR2 FYNNEI. The CDR3 DNA reads TGTGCCAGCAGTGATGGTCCAGTACTCTACGAGCAGTACTTC. It is translated as CASSDGPVLYEQYF.

A few counts support this clonotype. The rearrangement uses TRBV30 and TRBJ2-7, with 8 bases fitting TRBD2. The CDR3 spans 12 residues. Germline V gene data show CDR1 as GTSNPN and CDR2 as SVGIG (reference sequence). V lost 5 bases, J lost 6 bases, and 6 bases stayed unmatched. The CDR3 protein is CAWAGGSAEQYF. CDR3 nucleotides: TGTGCCTGGGCGGGAGGATCGGCCGAGCAGTACTTC.

The genes are TRBV24-1 and TRBJ2-1; 8 bases agree with TRBD2. The CDR3 runs to 14 residues. CDR1 KGHDR and CDR2 SFDVKD come from the germline V gene. The junction had 4 bases not matched to a gene; V was cut back by 7 bases and J by 3 bases. This CDR3 reads CATRGAGVYNEQFF. The CDR3 DNA is TGTGCCACCAGGGGAGCGGGAGTCTACAATGAGCAGTTCTTC.

Written as DNA, the CDR3 is TGTGCCAGCAGTTTTACTAGCGGCGCGAACACCGGGGAGCTGTTTTTT. Translation: CASSFTSGANTGELFF. The chain employs TRBV11-2 and TRBJ2-2; 8 bases match TRBD2. J was trimmed by 0 bases and V by 6 bases; bases with no gene match: 6. Germline assignment: CDR1 SGHAT and CDR2 FQNNGV. There are 16 residues in the CDR3.

This clonotype was detected only a few times. V usage is TRBV4-2 and J usage is TRBJ1-4; D gene uncertain. There are 16 residues in the CDR3. V was cut by 6 bases and J by 6 bases, with 20 bases left in between. CDR1 and CDR2 from the germline V gene are LGHNA and YNFKEQ. The CDR3 is CASSPRPARSYEKLFF. Written as DNA, the CDR3 is TGTGCCAGCAGTCCCCGACCGGCCCGATCCTATGAAAAACTGTTTTTT.

This rearrangement joins TRBV7-2 to TRBJ1-3; weak D call: TRBD1 (6 bases). V was trimmed by 4 bases and J by 2 bases, leaving 12 bases between them. Germline CDR1 SGHTA, CDR2 FQGNSA. This CDR3 is built from 15 residues. The CDR3 region has the DNA TGTGCCAGCAGCTCGAGGGGGGGGCCTGGAAACACCATATATTTT. This sequence encodes CASSSRGGPGNTIYF.